This T cell receptor beta chain came from a study of blood T cell repertoires in COVID-19. The authors' processing: Reference gene primer amplification in the assay estimated nucleated cell counts. Only in-frame clones appear in the TCRdb table, and some are missing; sequencing was by immunoSEQ multiplex PCR. The DNA gave D and trimming, while V, J and clone size come from that table. Altogether 35,000 to 55,000 clones are present, about 88% being singletons, with the ten largest covering around 15%. J lost 2 bases, V lost 4 bases, and 11 bases had no gene match. The CDR3 is 17 amino acids. Germline V gene sequence: CDR1 SGHNT, CDR2 YYREEE (reference sequence).

The specimen sequenced was peripheral blood. The receptor was derived from a man aged 70 or older with active COVID-19. V and J are TRBV5-4 and TRBJ1-3, with TRBD1 matching over 8 bases. CDR3 sequence reads: CASSGAQGQATGNTIYF. The CDR3, as DNA: TGTGCCAGCAGCGGGGCCCAGGGACAGGCCACTGGAAACACCATATATTTT.